This T cell receptor beta chain derives from a study of blood T cell repertoires in COVID-19. Study-wide context: COVID-19 samples from acute and convalescent phases originated in the United States, Italy and Spain. The cDNA or gDNA used as material had been derived from T cells, B-cell-depleted T cells, or PBMCs.

Trimming stripped 1 base from V and 4 bases from J, with 22 bases between. Per the germline V gene, CDR1 is LNHDA and CDR2 is SQIVND (reference sequence). CDR3 length: 18 residues. Sequencing was performed with immunoSEQ multiplex PCR; in TCRdb, only in-frame clones are kept and a portion is missing. This sample has around 110,000 clones, with roughly 84% found just once. This sequence joins TRBV19 and TRBJ2-5, with a tentative D call TRBD2 (6 bases). Sequenced material: peripheral blood. The sequence came from a human donor in a cohort sampled during active COVID-19. The CDR3 loop reads CASSIGGEAGGRGETQYF. CDR3 sequence (DNA): TGTGCCAGTAGTATAGGAGGGGAGGCAGGTGGGAGAGGAGAGACCCAGTACTTC.